This passage covers 17 T cell receptor beta chains from one sample sequenced in a study of beta chain features in type 1 diabetes. Of the isolated RNA, all was reverse transcribed, and so the sequenced material was expressed TCRB transcripts. TCRdb keeps only in-frame clones here, not all; method: immunoSEQ multiplex PCR. The table includes about 350,000 clones, less than 20% detected once. Sequencing was carried out using naive CD4+ T cells from blood. These receptors were taken from a woman under 30 in good health.

The gene calls are TRBV23-1 and TRBJ2-2, with D tentatively TRBD2 (5 bases). TRBV23-1 is designated an ORF whose function remains uncertain. The CDR3 totals 11 residues. Trimming pared 11 bases from V and 5 bases from J, leaving 9 bases between. Here the CDR3 DNA reads TGCGCCGGACTGAAAACCGGGGAGCTGTTTTTT. It translates to CAGLKTGELFF.

The chain joins TRBV5-1 to TRBJ2-3; the match to TRBD1 covers 7 bases. The V and J ends lost 4 bases and 4 bases, in that order; junction bases with no gene match: 3. Germline CDR1 and CDR2: SGHRS and YFSETQ. The CDR3 extends over 13 amino acids. CDR3 in amino acids: CASSAGGPDTQYF. CDR3 in DNA: TGCGCCAGCAGCGCAGGGGGTCCAGATACGCAGTATTTT.

The rearrangement links TRBV19 to TRBJ1-5, with D perhaps TRBD1 (5 bases). This CDR3 contains 14 residues. The V end lost 3 bases, the J end lost 6 bases, and 12 bases lay between the germline ends. The germline V gene has CDR1 LNHDA and CDR2 SQIVND (reference sequence). CDR3 region: CASSIQGPGQPQHF. In nucleotides, the CDR3 is TGTGCCAGTAGTATCCAGGGCCCGGGTCAGCCCCAGCATTTT.

The chain joins TRBV5-1 to TRBJ2-6; TRBD1 matches 8 bases. The ends lost 0 bases at V and 3 bases at J; junction bases unmatched: 8. The CDR3 loop spans 18 amino acids. Looked up from germline, CDR1 is SGHRS and CDR2 is YFSETQ. This CDR3 reads CASSLVVRGRDGANVLTF. For the CDR3, the DNA is TGCGCCAGCAGCTTGGTCGTCAGGGGGCGCGATGGGGCCAACGTCCTGACTTTC.

The chain carries TRBV30 and TRBJ2-7; D gene ambiguous. Germline V CDR1 and CDR2: GTSNPN, SVGIG (reference sequence). This CDR3 has 14 amino acids. V lost 3 bases to trimming and J lost 5 bases, with 17 bases between them. CDR3 DNA sequence: TGTGCCTGGAGCCGAGGTCCCGCGTCCCACGAGCAGTACTTC. Protein sequence: CAWSRGPASHEQYF.

This chain uses TRBV7-8 with TRBJ1-5; unclear D gene. The CDR3 is 15 residues long. Trimming left V 1 base short and J 3 bases short, with 10 bases between. CDR1 is SGHVS and CDR2 is FQNEAQ in the germline V gene. The CDR3 region is CASSLGRNFNQPQHF. As DNA, the CDR3 is TGTGCCAGCAGCTTAGGGCGGAACTTCAATCAGCCCCAGCATTTT. Variable domain in full (rest from reference TRBV7-8 and TRBJ1-5): GAGVSQSPRYKVAKRGQDVALRCDPISGHVSLFWYQQALGQGPEFLTYFQNEAQLDKSGLPSDRFFAERPEGSVSTLKIQRTQQEDSAVYLCASSLGRNFNQPQHFGDGTRLSIL.

This clone occurred a few times. The chain uses TRBV4-1 and TRBJ2-4; D perhaps matches TRBD1 (5 bases). Germline CDR1 MGHRA, CDR2 YSYEKL. Trimming took 5 bases from V and 7 from J, leaving 12 bases between them. The CDR3 is 13 residues long. The CDR3 region is CASSGHRENIQYF. DNA for the CDR3: TGCGCCAGCAGCGGACACCGCGAGAACATTCAGTACTTC.

This clone was seen only a few times. V usage is TRBV19 and J usage is TRBJ2-1; weak D call: TRBD2 (6 bases). There are 14 residues in the CDR3. Germline loops: CDR1 LNHDA, CDR2 SQIVND (reference sequence). Trimming took off 4 bases at V and 5 bases at J, with 12 bases between the two ends. Written as DNA, the CDR3 is TGTGCCAGTAGTAGGAGCTGGGGGGACAATGAGCAGTTCTTC. Translation: CASSRSWGDNEQFF.

This clone has just a few counts. The genes are TRBV6-6 and TRBJ2-7, with 7 bases lining up with TRBD1. Germline V gene data show CDR1 as MNHNY and CDR2 as SVGAGI (reference sequence). V shed 8 bases and J 1 base; nucleotides not matched to a gene: 8. CDR3 size: 14 residues. The CDR3 loop is CASVKRDRSYEQYF. CDR3 nucleotides: TGTGCCAGCGTGAAGAGGGACAGATCCTACGAGCAGTACTTC.

This clone was observed a handful of times. The chain couples TRBV5-4 to TRBJ1-2, with D unclear. Trimming cost V 3 bases and J 6 bases, with 12 bases left between them. Germline V gene data show CDR1 as SGHNT and CDR2 as YYREEE (reference sequence). The CDR3 length is 13 residues. CDR3 in amino acids: CASSSLSGDGYTF. The CDR3 DNA reads as TGTGCCAGCAGCTCATTGAGTGGAGATGGCTACACCTTC.

The V gene is TRBV6-1, the J gene TRBJ2-5; maybe TRBD1 (5 bases). The V end was cut by 2 bases, the J end by 6 bases, with 10 bases between. This CDR3 contains 13 residues. Germline CDR1 MNHNS, CDR2 SASEGT. The CDR3: CASSELQGQTQYF. The CDR3 region has the DNA TGTGCCAGCAGTGAACTCCAGGGCCAGACCCAGTACTTC.

The chain uses TRBV4-1 and TRBJ1-5; 9 bases are shared with TRBD1. The CDR3 sequence is 17 residues long. Per the germline V gene, CDR1 is MGHRA and CDR2 is YSYEKL. V was pared by 3 bases and J by 6 bases, with 12 bases of the junction left unmatched. CDR3 amino acids: CASSQGAGQGKRQPQHF. The CDR3 nucleotides read TGCGCCAGCAGCCAGGGGGCTGGACAGGGGAAGCGTCAGCCCCAGCATTTT.

This chain uses TRBV10-3 with TRBJ1-2; weak D call: TRBD1 (5 bases). This CDR3 comprises 14 residues. V lost 10 bases and J lost 2, with 17 bases in between. The germline V gene encodes CDR1 ENHRY and CDR2 SYGVKD. For the CDR3, the DNA is TGTGCCACCTGGCGGGGGACCCCCAACTATGGCTACACCTTC. This encodes CATWRGTPNYGYTF.

The V gene is TRBV4-3, the J gene TRBJ2-5; 7 bases fit TRBD1. The junction had 3 bases not matched to a gene; V was cut back by 1 base and J by 1 base. CDR3 length: 15 amino acids. Germline V lookup: CDR1 LGHNA, CDR2 YSLEER. This CDR3 reads CASSQGQGSQETQYF. The CDR3 nucleotides read TGCGCCAGCAGCCAAGGACAGGGATCCCAAGAGACCCAGTACTTC.

The chain has TRBV30 and TRBJ1-1, with D possibly matching TRBD1 (5 bases). The ends were cut back, 5 bases at V and 8 bases at J, with 15 bases in the middle. Germline CDR1 reads GTSNPN; CDR2 reads SVGIG (reference sequence). The CDR3 loop spans 12 amino acids. The DNA of the CDR3 is TGTGCCTGGGGGTCTGGAGGGACGGAAGCTTTCTTT. This gives the protein CAWGSGGTEAFF.

There are a few counts of this clone. The V gene is TRBV9, the J gene TRBJ2-7; 11 nucleotides match TRBD2. The junction had 8 bases not matched to a gene; V was cut back by 3 bases and J by 3 bases. The CDR3 has 16 amino acids. Germline V gene data show CDR1 as SGDLS and CDR2 as YYNGEE. The DNA for the CDR3 is TGTGCCAGCAGCGCAACAACTAGCGGGGGTTTCTACGAGCAGTACTTC. Its translation: CASSATTSGGFYEQYF.

The CDR3 loop reads CASSFGHDYEQYF. The DNA of the CDR3 is TGCGCCAGCAGCTTCGGACACGACTACGAGCAGTACTTC. The chain is built from TRBV5-1 and TRBJ2-7, with D possibly TRBD1 on 5 matching bases. Germline CDR1 is SGHRS and CDR2 is YFSETQ. Trimming shortened V by 2 bases and J by 3 bases, and 9 bases separated the two germline ends. The CDR3 runs 13 residues.